This T cell receptor beta chain was found in a study of response to subunit inactivated influenza vaccine. Study findings and constraints: It was the authors' suggestion that each seasonal influenza vaccination recruits few new T cells.

TCRdb ran MiXCR on the RT-PCR reads and lists one entry per CDR3 protein. This repertoire shows about 780,000 distinct CDR3 sequences, around 18% found once; its top ten account for about a tenth. This clonotype was counted only a few times. Its target is not known. This receptor was taken from a man aged 45-65 years who received an inactivated influenza vaccine. The sample was PBMCs from blood, taken around 5 days after vaccination.

The CDR3 DNA reads as TGCGCCAGCAGCCAAGATATGGTGAGCACCGGGGAGCTGTTTTTT. Translation: CASSQDMVSTGELFF. This sequence joins TRBV4-3 and TRBJ2-2, with D unresolved. The CDR3 extends over 15 amino acids. Germline values: CDR1 LGHNA, CDR2 YSLEER. The V gene lost 0 bases and the J gene lost 4 bases, with 9 bases spanning the gap.